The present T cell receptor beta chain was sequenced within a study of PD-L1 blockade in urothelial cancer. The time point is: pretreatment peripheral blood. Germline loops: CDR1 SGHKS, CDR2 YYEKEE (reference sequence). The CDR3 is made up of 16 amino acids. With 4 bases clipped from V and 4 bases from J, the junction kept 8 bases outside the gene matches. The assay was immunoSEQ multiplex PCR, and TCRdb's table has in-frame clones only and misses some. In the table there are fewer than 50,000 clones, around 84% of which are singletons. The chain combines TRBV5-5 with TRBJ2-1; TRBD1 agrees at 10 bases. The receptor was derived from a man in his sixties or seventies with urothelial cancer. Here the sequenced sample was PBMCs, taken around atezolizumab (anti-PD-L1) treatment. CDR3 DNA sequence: TGTGCCAGCAGCCCTCGAGGACAGGGGGGATACAATGAGCAGTTCTTC. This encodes CASSPRGQGGYNEQFF.